These 26 T cell receptor beta chains were sequenced from one sample in a study of T cells expressing NK-cell markers. No DNA is given; TCRdb re-called the 5' RACE reads and lists each CDR3 protein once. Its clone listing holds 300,000 to 450,000 distinct CDR3 sequences. The sample was blood T cells: a sorted CD56 or NKG2C T cell subset, CD4+ or CD8+ T cells, or bulk PBMC T cells (not recorded which). These receptor sequences come from a man between 18 and 69 years old in good health.

The V call is TRBV11-3, the J call TRBJ2-7. The CDR3 contains 13 residues. CDR1 and CDR2 from the germline V gene are SGHNT and YENEEA. The CDR3 loop is CASSLVATREQYF.

This chain joins TRBV20-1 and TRBJ1-4. In germline, CDR1 is DFQATT, CDR2 SNEGSKA (reference sequence). This CDR3 contains 12 residues. The CDR3 sequence is CSALGHVGKLFF.

The chain recombines TRBV7-9 with TRBJ1-6; the TCRdb D gene call, TRBD1, has no DNA to confirm it. The CDR3 totals 13 residues. The V gene's germline CDR1 is SEHNR and CDR2 FQNEAQ (reference sequence). The CDR3: CASSRQGHSPLHF.

The V call is TRBV5-1, the J call TRBJ1-6; TCRdb picks TRBD1, but there is no DNA to check that call. This CDR3 region has 16 residues. Germline CDR1 SGHRS, CDR2 YFSETQ. The CDR3 here is CASSWGTGTGESPLHF.

The chain carries TRBV2 and TRBJ2-3; the TCRdb call, TRBD1, lacks DNA for checking. This CDR3 is 15 amino acids long. CDR1 and CDR2 (germline): SNHLY, FYNNEI. The CDR3 protein is CASSPDRKSTDTQYF.

The chain employs TRBV25-1 and TRBJ1-6. This CDR3 comprises 13 residues. Germline V gene sequence: CDR1 MGHDK, CDR2 SYGVNS. The CDR3 protein is CASSEYSGSPLHF. The variable domain in full, completed from reference TRBV25-1 and TRBJ1-6, reads EADIYQTPRYLVIGTGKKITLECSQTMGHDKMYWYQQDPGMELHLIHYSYGVNSTEKGDLSSESTVSRIRTEHFPLTLESARPSHTSQYLCASSEYSGSPLHFGNGTRLTVT.

The chain links TRBV12-3 or TRBV12-4 to TRBJ1-2; as DNA is missing, the TRBD1 call by TCRdb cannot be tested. CDR3 length: 14 residues. The CDR3 sequence: CASSPPNGFYGYTF.

This rearrangement joins TRBV6-1 to TRBJ2-1; with no DNA, the TCRdb D assignment of TRBD1 cannot be verified. The length of the CDR3 is 15 residues. CDR1 is MNHNS, CDR2 SASEGT, per germline. CDR3 region: CASHLRGETSNEQFF.

The chain employs TRBV12-3 or TRBV12-4 and TRBJ1-2; with no DNA, the TCRdb D assignment of TRBD1 cannot be verified. CDR3 size: 13 residues. CDR3 protein: CASSSTGDGSYTF.

The chain recombines TRBV20-1 with TRBJ1-1; TCRdb outputs TRBD1, but without DNA this stays unchecked. Germline CDR1 and CDR2: DFQATT and SNEGSKA (reference sequence). The length of the CDR3 is 15 residues. The CDR3 is CSARNREGANTEAFF.

The chain links TRBV20-1 to TRBJ1-4; TCRdb's D call, TRBD1, is unchecked because there is no DNA. Germline V CDR1 and CDR2: DFQATT, SNEGSKA (reference sequence). The CDR3 sequence is 14 residues long. CDR3 region: CSANQGQGGEKLFF.

CDR3 sequence reads: CASSLSLGGGNYGYTF. This chain links TRBV5-1 with TRBJ1-2; TCRdb's D gene call, TRBD1, goes unchecked for lack of DNA. Germline loops: CDR1 SGHRS, CDR2 YFSETQ. The CDR3 extends over 16 amino acids.

The V call is TRBV5-1, the J call TRBJ2-7; absent DNA, TCRdb's TRBD2 call cannot be checked. Germline assignment: CDR1 SGHRS and CDR2 YFSETQ. The CDR3 is made up of 15 amino acids. This chain's CDR3 is CASSIALAGSSTQYF.

The chain combines TRBV14 with TRBJ2-3; TCRdb's D call, TRBD2, is unchecked because there is no DNA. CDR3 size: 19 residues. Germline values: CDR1 SGHDN, CDR2 FVKESK. CDR3 in amino acids: CASSPTIGRAGGFSDTQYF.

The J gene is TRBJ2-6, the V gene TRBV11-1; the TCRdb call, TRBD1, lacks DNA for checking. The CDR3 has 16 residues. Germline lookup yields CDR1 SGHAT and CDR2 FQDESV (reference sequence). The CDR3 sequence is CASSLTRGSGANVLTF. The full variable domain, with the rest looked up from reference TRBV11-1 and TRBJ2-6, is EAEVAQSPRYKITEKSQAVAFWCDPISGHATLYWYRQILGQGPELLVQFQDESVVDDSQLPKDRFSAERLKGVDSTLKIQPAELGDSAMYLCASSLTRGSGANVLTFGAGSRLTVL.

The genes are TRBV4-2 and TRBJ2-3; as DNA is missing, the TRBD2 call by TCRdb cannot be tested. Germline loops: CDR1 LGHNA, CDR2 YNFKEQ. This CDR3 is built from 15 residues. The CDR3 reads CASSSRLARDDTQYF.

The chain couples TRBV6-1 to TRBJ2-2; TCRdb proposes TRBD2, but this gene call is untestable without DNA. Germline CDR1 and CDR2: MNHNS and SASEGT. This CDR3 is 18 amino acids long. CDR3 loop: CASRDPKPGTSPTGELFF.

The chain employs TRBV20-1 and TRBJ2-3; TCRdb lists TRBD1, though no DNA is available to test this call. Germline lookup yields CDR1 DFQATT and CDR2 SNEGSKA (reference sequence). This CDR3 has 16 amino acids. The CDR3 here is CSAREDAGVSTDTQYF.

The chain has TRBV27 and TRBJ1-2; TCRdb returns TRBD1, unconfirmable since there is no DNA. This CDR3 has 16 residues. Germline CDR1 and CDR2: MNHEY and SMNVEV (reference sequence). The CDR3 sequence is CASSFRRGTGFYGYTF.

The chain joins TRBV21-1 to TRBJ2-7; no DNA is available, so the TRBD2 call from TCRdb remains unchecked. TRBV21-1 is flagged as a pseudogene. The CDR3 runs 16 residues. The CDR3 here is CASSNGHREGPYEQYF.

J is TRBJ2-5 and V is TRBV5-1; TCRdb calls TRBD2, which cannot be checked without DNA. Germline V gives CDR1 SGHRS, CDR2 YFSETQ. The CDR3 is made up of 13 amino acids. CDR3 amino acids: CASSFGLRETQYF.

This chain joins TRBV6-1 and TRBJ2-2; as DNA is missing, the TRBD1 call by TCRdb cannot be tested. This CDR3 contains 16 residues. In germline, CDR1 is MNHNS, CDR2 SASEGT. The CDR3 loop reads CASSPHGGAVTGELFF.

This rearrangement joins TRBV5-3 to TRBJ2-5; with no DNA, the TCRdb D assignment of TRBD1 cannot be verified. TRBV5-3 is annotated as an ORF whose role is uncertain. CDR3 length: 16 amino acids. This CDR3 reads CATSIRGDRAQETQYF.

This rearrangement joins TRBV20-1 to TRBJ2-5. The germline CDR1 and CDR2 sequences are DFQATT and SNEGSKA (reference sequence). The CDR3 consists of 14 residues. The CDR3 spells CSARVFGKQETQYF.

The V and J genes are TRBV3-1 and TRBJ1-3. The CDR3 totals 16 residues. Germline CDR1 is LGHDT and CDR2 is YNNKEL (reference sequence). CDR3 region: CASSLEGRASGNTIYF.

This CDR3 is CSARPGLAGFADTQYF. This rearrangement joins TRBV20-1 to TRBJ2-3; absent DNA, TCRdb's TRBD2 call cannot be checked. Germline-derived CDR1 and CDR2 are DFQATT and SNEGSKA (reference sequence). CDR3 length: 16 amino acids.